This T cell receptor (beta chain) comes out of a study of T cell changes during pregnancy in multiple sclerosis. The repertoire was sequenced with immunoSEQ multiplex PCR; TCRdb's copy has only in-frame clones and lacks some. The data show fewer than 20,000 clones, 80% to 90% seen once. Germline V gives CDR1 SGHRS, CDR2 YFSETQ. The CDR3 covers 15 residues. Trimming pared 0 bases from V and 3 bases from J, leaving 12 bases between. This chain uses TRBV5-1 with TRBJ1-1; perhaps TRBD1 as D (6 bases). This receptor was taken from a female donor in good health, enrolled as a control in a pregnancy study. Sample: CD8+ T cells from peripheral blood mononuclear cells, taken in the second trimester of pregnancy. The CDR3 DNA reads TGCGCCAGCAGCTTGGCCAGGGGTGCGTACACTGAAGCTTTCTTT. It translates to CASSLARGAYTEAFF.